Sequencing of this T cell receptor (beta chain) was carried out in a study of CD4 and CD8 cells across lung adenocarcinoma regions. Samples came from patients with localized non-small cell lung adenocarcinoma. In TCRdb, the PCR reads were re-called with MiXCR into one record per CDR3 protein. Here the sample spans 20,000 to 25,000 distinct CDR3 sequences, around half being singletons. This CDR3 is 15 amino acids long. V gave up 9 bases and J gave up 4 bases, with 20 bases separating them. Germline V gene sequence: CDR1 MNHEY, CDR2 SMNVEV (reference sequence). This clonotype was sampled from a female donor with lung adenocarcinoma. The CD4 and CD8 labels of this study may be unreliable. The material sequenced was CD8+ T cells from the center of a lung tumor. This chain uses TRBV27 with TRBJ2-3; possible D gene TRBD1, 6 bases. CDR3 loop: CARRFGGRDPDTQYF. The CDR3 bases are TGTGCCAGGAGGTTTGGGGGCCGAGACCCAGATACGCAGTATTTT.